This TCR beta chain was identified during a study of T cell repertoires in breast cancer. On the study more broadly: Samples were breast cancer tumors, lymph nodes and blood from patients, and control blood.

During the second nested PCR, blocking oligonucleotides suppressed genes that were not paired. MiXCR was run by TCRdb on the emulsion pairing reads, yielding one entry per CDR3 protein. The sample consists of some 590 distinct CDR3 sequences, approximately 51% of them appearing once. Concerning this clonotype: Its specificity is not known. With a much larger clone just one base away, this may be a read error.

The expanded emulsion RT-PCR method captured paired alpha and beta chains from CD8+ T cells. Positively selected CD8+ T cells rested overnight with about 10 IU/mL IL-2 before emulsion RT-PCR. Findings and caveats of the study: Possibly tumor-specific: roughly 20 TCR pairs in seven or more tumors, rare in control blood. Varied nucleotide sequences encoding shared TCRs suggest antigen-driven selection and expansion.

The source material was CD8+ T cells. The receptor comes from a pool of human donors with breast cancer or a healthy control (not recorded which).

CDR3 DNA: TGTTCCAGCAGACACTCTGGAAACACCATATATTTT. Its protein product is CSSRHSGNTIYF. The chain couples TRBV6-2 or TRBV6-3 to TRBJ1-3; D not resolved. Germline V gives CDR1 MNHEY, CDR2 SVGEGT. The CDR3 extends over 12 amino acids.